Shown below are 23 T cell receptor beta chains from a single sample sequenced in a study of blood T cells in healthy people across ages. The authors ran a second PCR of about 6 to 12 cycles using a sample-barcoded 5' primer and a J-beta primer mix. Using its own MiXCR run on the 5' RACE reads, TCRdb lists one record per CDR3 protein. The profile shows fewer than 2 million distinct CDR3 sequences, approximately 40% of them singletons. Sequenced: blood. The receptors derive from a human donor in good health.

This clonotype was seen a few times. The J gene is TRBJ2-1, the V gene TRBV4-1; 16 bases align to TRBD2. The CDR3 consists of 17 residues. The trim removed 6 bases at V and 7 bases at J, leaving 9 bases unmatched. Germline V CDR1 and CDR2: MGHRA, YSYEKL. DNA for the CDR3: TGCGCCAGCAGTCAGGGACTAGCGGGGGGGCTGAAGAATGAGCAGTTCTTC. It translates to CASSQGLAGGLKNEQFF.

This clonotype was seen a few times. The chain combines TRBV14 with TRBJ2-6; D assignment may be TRBD1 or TRBD2 (6 bases each). CDR3 length: 17 residues. V lost 4 bases and J lost 4, with 17 bases in between. Germline assignment: CDR1 SGHDN and CDR2 FVKESK. CDR3 sequence reads: CASSPPLRGPGANVLTF. The CDR3 DNA reads as TGTGCCAGCAGCCCCCCCCTTCGGGGGCCCGGGGCCAACGTCCTGACTTTC.

This clonotype was recorded a few times. V usage is TRBV5-1 and J usage is TRBJ1-2, with D uncertain. Germline CDR1 SGHRS, CDR2 YFSETQ. This CDR3 contains 14 residues. Trimming cost V 4 bases and J 8 bases, with 18 bases left between them. CDR3 nucleotides: TGCGCCAGCAGCCCCTCCGGAGGGTTTTGGGGCTACACCTTC. It translates to CASSPSGGFWGYTF.

The chain employs TRBV4-2 and TRBJ1-2, with 9 bases fitting TRBD1. The CDR3 spans 14 residues. V was clipped by 4 bases and J by 7 bases; unmatched bases: 7. The germline V gene has CDR1 LGHNA and CDR2 YNFKEQ. The CDR3 sequence: CASSPHKGQGGYTF. CDR3 nucleotide sequence: TGTGCCAGCAGCCCACATAAGGGACAGGGTGGCTACACCTTC.

The gene calls are TRBV9 and TRBJ1-1; D not resolved. V lost 1 base, J lost 1 base, and 8 bases lay in between. Germline CDR1 reads SGDLS; CDR2 reads YYNGEE. The CDR3 contains 14 residues. The CDR3 nucleotides are TGTGCCAGCAGCGTATTGACCGAGAACACTGAAGCTTTCTTT. Protein product: CASSVLTENTEAFF.

V usage is TRBV20-1 and J usage is TRBJ1-1, with D possibly TRBD1 on 6 matching bases. The V gene's germline CDR1 is DFQATT and CDR2 SNEGSKA (reference sequence). The CDR3 spans 14 residues. The V gene lost 6 bases and the J gene lost 6 bases, with 20 bases spanning the gap. CDR3 sequence reads: CSASTGQVLSEAFF. CDR3 bases: TGCAGTGCCTCGACAGGTCAGGTTCTCTCTGAAGCTTTCTTT.

A few counts support this clonotype. This chain joins TRBV7-8 and TRBJ1-5; maybe TRBD1 (5 bases). This CDR3 spans 18 amino acids. Germline V gives CDR1 SGHVS, CDR2 FQNEAQ. The V end lost 5 bases, the J end lost 4 bases, and 24 bases lay between the germline ends. Here the CDR3 DNA reads TGTGCCAGCAGCCTCGATCGTACTGGCGGCAGGGTGAATCAGCCCCAGCATTTT. Its protein is CASSLDRTGGRVNQPQHF.

This clonotype was found a few times. The chain links TRBV29-1 to TRBJ2-7; either TRBD1 or TRBD2 may fit D (5 bases each). The CDR3 contains 13 residues. Trimming pared 3 bases from V and 6 bases from J, leaving 15 bases between. Germline CDR1 and CDR2: SQVTM and ANQGSEA. CDR3 DNA sequence: TGCAGCGTTGAGAGGGACCCTTTCTCCGAGCAGTACTTC. Translation gives CSVERDPFSEQYF.

This clonotype was counted only a few times. The J gene is TRBJ1-2, the V gene TRBV7-8, with TRBD1 identical over 8 bases. This CDR3 spans 16 amino acids. The germline V gene encodes CDR1 SGHVS and CDR2 FQNEAQ. The trim removed 2 bases at V and 2 bases at J, leaving 7 bases unmatched. CDR3 bases: TGTGCCAGCAGCTTACTCCAGGGGGCGCTGAACTATGGCTACACCTTC. As protein: CASSLLQGALNYGYTF.

The chain joins TRBV4-2 to TRBJ2-7; D might be TRBD2 (7 bases). The germline gives CDR1 LGHNA, CDR2 YNFKEQ. Deletions cut 0 bases from V and 4 bases from J, with 19 bases between. The CDR3 has 17 amino acids. CDR3 residues: CASSQEPEGGGRYEQYF. The CDR3 bases are TGTGCCAGCAGCCAAGAGCCGGAGGGGGGGGGACGGTACGAGCAGTACTTC.

The gene calls are TRBV7-9 and TRBJ1-1; D possibly corresponds to TRBD1 (6 bases). CDR3 size: 15 residues. The V gene lost 5 bases and the J gene lost 4 bases, with 17 bases spanning the gap. From germline, CDR1 is SEHNR and CDR2 FQNEAQ (reference sequence). CDR3 DNA sequence: TGTGCCAGCAGCCCATTTACAGGGTGGCTCACTGAAGCTTTCTTT. It specifies CASSPFTGWLTEAFF.

Many counts were recorded for this clonotype. V usage is TRBV5-1 and J usage is TRBJ2-1; 14 nucleotides match TRBD2. CDR1 and CDR2 (germline): SGHRS, YFSETQ. This CDR3 is 15 amino acids long. V was pared by 4 bases and J by 9 bases, with 6 bases of the junction left unmatched. CDR3 nucleotide sequence: TGCGCCAGCAGCCTGACTAGCGGGGGGGCGGTTGAGCAGTTCTTC. Its protein is CASSLTSGGAVEQFF.

The rearrangement uses TRBV27 and TRBJ2-5, with a weak D call TRBD1 (6 bases). The J call is uncertain, as TRBJ2-7 better fits the DNA end. The CDR3 spans 16 residues. The germline gives CDR1 MNHEY, CDR2 SMNVEV (reference sequence). The CDR3 loop reads CASSSRTRQVSDEQYF. The CDR3 nucleotides are TGTGCCAGCAGTTCTAGAACTCGACAGGTGTCGGACGAGCAGTACTTC.

Of note for this clonotype: Without the conserved terminal phenylalanine or tryptophan, this CDR3 likely stems from a read error. The limits of the CDR3 on the DNA are not certain, so only TCRdb's listed CDR3 is given. The chain recombines TRBV7-9 with TRBJ2-5; the table calls TRBD1, which could not be checked here. Ends included, the CDR3 has 16 residues. Germline V lookup: CDR1 SEHNR, CDR2 FQNEAQ (reference sequence). CDR3 in amino acids: CASSPGQGAGGYTFGS.

The chain links TRBV3-1 to TRBJ1-2; a weak D match, TRBD1 (5 bases). Germline CDR1 reads LGHDT; CDR2 reads YNNKEL (reference sequence). V was pared by 0 bases and J by 4 bases, with 21 bases between. This CDR3 contains 18 residues. CDR3: CASSQDSGRPGALYGYTF. CDR3 bases: TGTGCCAGCAGCCAAGATTCGGGACGTCCCGGGGCCCTCTATGGCTACACCTTC.

This clonotype was detected only a few times. For the CDR3, the DNA is TGTGCCAGCAGCTTGGGCGCGACAGGGGTCTATGGCTACACCTTC. Amino acids: CASSLGATGVYGYTF. V is TRBV5-6 and J is TRBJ1-2; 8 positions match TRBD1. Germline CDR1 is SGHDT and CDR2 is YYEEEE. CDR3 size: 15 residues. Trimming took 0 bases from V and 4 from J; bases not matched to a gene: 5.

Worth noting for this clonotype: The junction shows a germline mismatch at one end, possibly a read error. The chain carries TRBV4-1 and TRBJ2-1, with 13 nucleotides matching TRBD2. Looked up from germline, CDR1 is MGHRA and CDR2 is YSYEKL. There are 15 residues in the CDR3. This chain's CDR3 is CASSQGLAGNNEQFF. CDR3 nucleotides: TGTGCCAGCAGTCAGGGACTAGCGGGAAACAATGAGCAGTTCTTC.

This clonotype was picked up one time. In DNA, the CDR3 is TGTGCCAGCAGCTTATGGGGCAGGGGTACCACCGGGGAGCTGTTTTTT. It encodes CASSLWGRGTTGELFF. The chain is built from TRBV7-2 and TRBJ2-2, with a weak D call TRBD1 (6 bases). CDR1 is SGHTA and CDR2 is FQGNSA in the germline V gene. The CDR3 length is 16 residues. Trimming removed 2 bases from V and 4 bases from J, with 14 bases in between.

This clonotype was picked up one time. The gene calls are TRBV7-9 and TRBJ2-2, with D uncertain. This CDR3 region has 15 residues. Trimming removed 3 bases from V and 3 bases from J, with 11 bases in between. CDR1 and CDR2 (germline): SEHNR, FQNEAQ (reference sequence). The DNA of the CDR3 is TGTGCCAGCAGCTTGGGCGTTGGGGACACCGGGGAGCTGTTTTTT. The encoded protein is CASSLGVGDTGELFF.

The rearrangement links TRBV7-9 to TRBJ2-6; 9 bases align to TRBD1. Germline assignment: CDR1 SEHNR and CDR2 FQNEAQ (reference sequence). The V and J ends lost 4 bases and 3 bases, in that order; junction bases with no gene match: 16. The CDR3 sequence is 20 residues long. The CDR3, as DNA: TGTGCCAGCAGCTCCGACATTTTAGGGACAGGGTTCTTTGGGGCCAACGTCCTGACTTTC. It specifies CASSSDILGTGFFGANVLTF.

The rearrangement links TRBV4-1 to TRBJ1-4; TRBD1 matches at 7 bases. J lost 1 base, V lost 3 bases, and 8 bases had no gene match. Germline assignment: CDR1 MGHRA and CDR2 YSYEKL. The CDR3 has 17 residues. CDR3 nucleotides: TGCGCCAGCAGCCACCCGGGGCGGGACAGAACTAATGAAAAACTGTTTTTT. This sequence encodes CASSHPGRDRTNEKLFF.

This clonotype was seen only a few times. The CDR3 protein is CASSPIGEDQSQYF. CDR3 in DNA: TGTGCCAGCAGTCCAATAGGGGAGGATCAGTCCCAGTACTTC. J is TRBJ2-5 and V is TRBV27; D may be TRBD2 (6 bases). Deletions cut 5 bases from V and 9 bases from J, with 19 bases between. Germline CDR1 and CDR2: MNHEY and SMNVEV (reference sequence). CDR3 length: 14 amino acids.

In its sample, this clonotype was seen once. The chain uses TRBV19 and TRBJ2-7; 7 bases are shared with TRBD1. The trim removed 3 bases at V and 4 bases at J, leaving 6 bases unmatched. The germline V gene encodes CDR1 LNHDA and CDR2 SQIVND (reference sequence). CDR3 length: 14 amino acids. Here the CDR3 reads CASSMVGQKYEQYF. DNA for the CDR3: TGTGCCAGTAGTATGGTGGGACAGAAATACGAGCAGTACTTC.